The rows below give T cell receptor beta chains drawn from one sample of a study of OX40 agonist ivuxolimab in advanced cancers. Repertoires were generated with immunoSEQ multiplex PCR, while TCRdb's copy carries only in-frame clones and drops some. The repertoire holds 30,000 to 40,000 clones, with roughly nine tenths as singletons. This sample comprised CD4+ or CD8+ T cells sorted from blood, obtained in a trial of the OX40 agonist ivuxolimab. These TCRs come from an adult with an advanced solid tumor such as melanoma, head and neck, liver or kidney cancer. Each CDR3 is given without its conserved first and last residue. Fields, in order: J gene, V gene, CDR3 protein.

TRBJ1-4 TRBV5-1 ASSGGEKLF
TRBJ2-7 TRBV5-8 ASSLGFLGYEQY
TRBJ2-1 TRBV27 ASSLSQNNEQF
TRBJ2-2 TRBV2 ASTNTGELF
TRBJ2-1 TRBV19 ASSRREAYNEQF
TRBJ2-3 TRBV28 ASSLGLAGGTSTDTQY
TRBJ2-1 TRBV7-3 ASSLRGQGDNEQF
TRBJ2-3 TRBV19 ASSMGQGGFEATQY
TRBJ1-2 TRBV5-1 ASSLEGLGYGYT
TRBJ2-5 TRBV11-2 ASRGAGGPQETQY
TRBJ2-1 TRBV2 ASSGGRRNSGSSYNEQF
TRBJ1-2 TRBV6-5 ASSYSDSYYGYT
TRBJ1-1 TRBV6-4 ASRGTDMNTEAF
TRBJ2-3 TRBV9 ASSTGQGSTDTQY
TRBJ1-1 TRBV11-3 ASSPTFNTEAF